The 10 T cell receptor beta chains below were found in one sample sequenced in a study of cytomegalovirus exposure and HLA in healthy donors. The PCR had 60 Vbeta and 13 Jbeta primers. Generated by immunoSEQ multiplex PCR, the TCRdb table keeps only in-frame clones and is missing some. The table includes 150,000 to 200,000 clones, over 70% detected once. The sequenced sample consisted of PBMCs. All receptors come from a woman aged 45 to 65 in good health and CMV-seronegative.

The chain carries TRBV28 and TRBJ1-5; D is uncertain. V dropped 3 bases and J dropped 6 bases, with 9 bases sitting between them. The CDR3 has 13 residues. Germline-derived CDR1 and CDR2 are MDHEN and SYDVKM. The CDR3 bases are TGTGCCAGCAGTTTTGGAGCGTTTCAGCCCCAGCATTTT. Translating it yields CASSFGAFQPQHF.

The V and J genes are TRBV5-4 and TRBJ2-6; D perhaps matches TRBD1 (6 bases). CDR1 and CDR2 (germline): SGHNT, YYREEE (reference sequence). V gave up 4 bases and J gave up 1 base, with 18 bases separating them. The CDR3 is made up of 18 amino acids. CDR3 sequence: CASSKETGLESGANVLTF. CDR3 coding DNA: TGTGCCAGCAGCAAAGAGACAGGCCTAGAGTCTGGGGCCAACGTCCTGACTTTC.

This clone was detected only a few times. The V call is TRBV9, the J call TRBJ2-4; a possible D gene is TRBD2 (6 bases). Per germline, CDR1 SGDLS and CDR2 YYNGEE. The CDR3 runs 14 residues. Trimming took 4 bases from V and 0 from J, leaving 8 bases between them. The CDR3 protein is CASSLGGAKNIQYF. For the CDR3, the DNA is TGTGCCAGCAGCCTGGGGGGAGCCAAAAACATTCAGTACTTC. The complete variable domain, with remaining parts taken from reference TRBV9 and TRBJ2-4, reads DSGVTQTPKHLITATGQRVTLRCSPRSGDLSVYWYQQSLDQGLQFLIQYYNGEERAKGNILERFSAQQFPDLHSELNLSSLELGDSALYFCASSLGGAKNIQYFGAGTRLSVL.

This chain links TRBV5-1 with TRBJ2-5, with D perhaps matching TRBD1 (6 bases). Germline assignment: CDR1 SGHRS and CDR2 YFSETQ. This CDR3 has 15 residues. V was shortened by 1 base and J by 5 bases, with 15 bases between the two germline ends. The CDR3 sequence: CASSLRSQGLETQYF. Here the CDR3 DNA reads TGCGCCAGCAGCTTGAGGTCACAGGGTTTGGAGACCCAGTACTTC.

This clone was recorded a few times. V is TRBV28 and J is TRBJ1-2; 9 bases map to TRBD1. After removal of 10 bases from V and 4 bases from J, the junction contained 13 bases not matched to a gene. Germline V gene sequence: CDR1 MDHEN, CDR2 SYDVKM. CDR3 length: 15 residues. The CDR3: CATPRGQGDLYGYTF. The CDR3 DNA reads TGTGCCACCCCAAGGGGACAGGGAGACCTCTATGGCTACACCTTC.

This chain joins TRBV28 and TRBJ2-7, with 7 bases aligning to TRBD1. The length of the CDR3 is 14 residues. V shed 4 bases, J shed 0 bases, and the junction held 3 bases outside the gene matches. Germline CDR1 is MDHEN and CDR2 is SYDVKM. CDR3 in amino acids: CASSSGGSSYEQYF. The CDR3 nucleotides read TGTGCCAGCAGTTCAGGGGGAAGCTCCTACGAGCAGTACTTC.

The CDR3 reads CASSSKAGVSYEQYF. The DNA of the CDR3 is TGTGCCAGCAGCAGCAAAGCGGGGGTCTCCTACGAGCAGTACTTC. The J gene is TRBJ2-7, the V gene TRBV7-9; TRBD2 matches at 8 bases. The CDR3 spans 15 residues. With 5 bases clipped from V and 0 bases from J, the junction kept 6 bases outside the gene matches. Germline loops: CDR1 SEHNR, CDR2 FQNEAQ (reference sequence). The full variable domain, its missing parts supplied by reference TRBV7-9 and TRBJ2-7, is DTGVSQNPRHKITKRGQNVTFRCDPISEHNRLYWYRQTLGQGPEFLTYFQNEAQLEKSRLLSDRFSAERPKGSFSTLEIQRTEQGDSAMYLCASSSKAGVSYEQYFGPGTRLTVT.

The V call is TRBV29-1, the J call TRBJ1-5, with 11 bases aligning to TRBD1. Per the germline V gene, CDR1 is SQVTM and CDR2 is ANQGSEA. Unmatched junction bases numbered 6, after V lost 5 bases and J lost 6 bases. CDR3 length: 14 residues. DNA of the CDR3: TGCAGCGTTTCTCTCGGGACAGGGGGTCAGCCCCAGCATTTT. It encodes CSVSLGTGGQPQHF. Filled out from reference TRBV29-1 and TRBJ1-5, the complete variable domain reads SAVISQKPSRDICQRGTSLTIQCQVDSQVTMMFWYRQQPGQSLTLIATANQGSEATYESGFVIDKFPISRPNLTFSTLTVSNMSPEDSSIYLCSVSLGTGGQPQHFGDGTRLSIL.

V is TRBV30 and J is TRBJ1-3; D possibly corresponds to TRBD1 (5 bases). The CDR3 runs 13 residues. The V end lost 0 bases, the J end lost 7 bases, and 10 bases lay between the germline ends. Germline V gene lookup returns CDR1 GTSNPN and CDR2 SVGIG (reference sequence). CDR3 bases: TGTGCCTGGAGTGTTAACAGGAAGAACACCATATATTTT. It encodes CAWSVNRKNTIYF.

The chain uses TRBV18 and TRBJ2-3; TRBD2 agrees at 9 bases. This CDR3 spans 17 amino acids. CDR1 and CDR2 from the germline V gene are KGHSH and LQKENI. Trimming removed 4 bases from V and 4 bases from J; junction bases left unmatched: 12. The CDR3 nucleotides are TGTGCCAGCTCACTGACCGGGCTAGCGGGAACCCCAGATACGCAGTATTTT. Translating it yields CASSLTGLAGTPDTQYF.